What follows are 6 T cell receptor beta chains derived from one specimen sequenced in a study of CD8 T cells in Susac syndrome. An input of about 0.45 to 1 ug of RNA was subjected to reverse transcription using random hexamers. TCRdb re-called the immunoSEQ multiplex PCR reads through MiXCR, storing one row per CDR3 protein. The sample has approximately 100,000 distinct CDR3 sequences, roughly 91% seen once. The material sequenced was CD4+ T cells from PBMCs. The receptors here all came from a human donor in good health.

The CDR3 nucleotides read TGCGCCAGCAATAAAGGCGTCCGTCGAAACACCATATATTTT. Protein product: CASNKGVRRNTIYF. The J gene is TRBJ1-3, the V gene TRBV10-1; D not resolved. Trimming left V 7 bases short and J 5 bases short, with 15 bases between. Per the germline V gene, CDR1 is WNHNN and CDR2 is SYGVQD (reference sequence). The CDR3 loop spans 14 amino acids.

V usage is TRBV27 and J usage is TRBJ1-2; maybe TRBD1 (6 bases). The V gene lost 4 bases and the J gene lost 6 bases, with 15 bases spanning the gap. The CDR3 loop spans 14 amino acids. From germline, CDR1 is MNHEY and CDR2 SMNVEV (reference sequence). The chain's CDR3 is CASSSQGRGDGYTF. Written as DNA, the CDR3 is TGTGCCAGCAGTTCCCAGGGGAGAGGAGATGGCTACACCTTC.

The chain employs TRBV15 and TRBJ2-6, with a tentative D call TRBD2 (5 bases). The CDR3 consists of 16 residues. Trimming took 9 bases from V and 0 from J, leaving 15 bases between them. Germline assignment: CDR1 LNHNV and CDR2 YYDKDF (reference sequence). CDR3 bases: TGTGCCACGTCTCCGGGATTAACCTCTGGGGCCAACGTCCTGACTTTC. This gives the protein CATSPGLTSGANVLTF.

The genes are TRBV30 and TRBJ1-4; possible D gene TRBD1, 5 bases. CDR3 length: 14 residues. V shed 4 bases and J shed 7 bases, with 16 bases lying between them. Germline V gene lookup returns CDR1 GTSNPN and CDR2 SVGIG (reference sequence). The CDR3: CAWNRRDATEKLFF. CDR3 DNA: TGTGCCTGGAACCGCCGGGACGCCACTGAAAAACTGTTTTTT. Looking up the rest from reference TRBV30 and TRBJ1-4 gives the full variable domain: SQTIHQWPATLVQPVGSPLSLECTVEGTSNPNLYWYRQAAGRGLQLLFYSVGIGQISSEVPQNLSASRPQDRQFILSSKKLLLSDSGFYLCAWNRRDATEKLFFGSGTQLSVL.

The rearrangement joins TRBV9 to TRBJ2-1; D is unclear. Germline-derived CDR1 and CDR2 are SGDLS and YYNGEE. The CDR3 loop spans 13 amino acids. V was shortened by 3 bases and J by 8 bases, with 12 bases between the two germline ends. CDR3 sequence (DNA): TGTGCCAGCAGCGCATTTCTCTCGGATGAGCAGTTCTTC. Amino acids: CASSAFLSDEQFF.

The V gene is TRBV6-6, the J gene TRBJ2-7; 11 bases match TRBD2. The germline CDR1 and CDR2 sequences are MNHNY and SVGAGI (reference sequence). The V segment lost 6 bases and the J segment 2 bases; nucleotides outside the gene matches: 6. The CDR3 runs 15 residues. In DNA, the CDR3 is TGTGCCAGCAGCACAACTAGCGGGAGTGCCTACGAGCAGTACTTC. As protein: CASSTTSGSAYEQYF.